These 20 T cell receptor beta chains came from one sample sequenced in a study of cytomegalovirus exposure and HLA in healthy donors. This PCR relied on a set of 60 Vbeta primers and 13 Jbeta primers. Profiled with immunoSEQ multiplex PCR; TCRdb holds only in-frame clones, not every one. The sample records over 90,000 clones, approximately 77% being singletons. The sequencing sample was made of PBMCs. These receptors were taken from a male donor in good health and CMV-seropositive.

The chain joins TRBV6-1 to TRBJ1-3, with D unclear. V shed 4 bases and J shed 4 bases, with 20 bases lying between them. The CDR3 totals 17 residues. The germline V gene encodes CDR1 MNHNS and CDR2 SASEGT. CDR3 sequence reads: CASSGASTVSSGNTIYF. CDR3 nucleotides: TGTGCCAGCAGTGGGGCAAGCACCGTTTCATCCGGAAACACCATATATTTT.

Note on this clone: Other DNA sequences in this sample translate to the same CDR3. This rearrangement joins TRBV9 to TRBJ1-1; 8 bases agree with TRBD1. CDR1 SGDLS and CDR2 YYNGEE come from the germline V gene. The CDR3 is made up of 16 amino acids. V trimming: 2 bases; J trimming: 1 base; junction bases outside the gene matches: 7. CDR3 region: CASSVTGVRRNTEAFF. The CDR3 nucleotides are TGTGCCAGCAGCGTGACAGGGGTTCGTCGGAACACTGAAGCTTTCTTT.

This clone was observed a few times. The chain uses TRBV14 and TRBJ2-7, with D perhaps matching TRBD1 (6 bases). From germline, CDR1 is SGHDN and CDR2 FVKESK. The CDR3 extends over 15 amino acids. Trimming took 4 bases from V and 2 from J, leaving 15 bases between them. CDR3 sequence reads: CASSPQGPATYEQYF. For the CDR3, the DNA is TGTGCCAGCAGCCCACAGGGACCGGCCACCTACGAGCAGTACTTC.

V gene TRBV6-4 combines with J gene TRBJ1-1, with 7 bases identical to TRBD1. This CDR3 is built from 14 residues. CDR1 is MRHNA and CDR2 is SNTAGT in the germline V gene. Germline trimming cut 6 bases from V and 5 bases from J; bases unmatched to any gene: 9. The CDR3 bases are TGTGCCAGCAGAGACAGTAACAGGGGAACTGAAGCTTTCTTT. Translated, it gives CASRDSNRGTEAFF.

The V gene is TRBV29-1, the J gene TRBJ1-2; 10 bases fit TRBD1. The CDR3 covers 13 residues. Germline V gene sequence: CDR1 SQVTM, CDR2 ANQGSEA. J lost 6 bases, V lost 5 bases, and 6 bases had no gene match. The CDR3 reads CSVRQGAWDGYTF. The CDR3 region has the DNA TGCAGCGTTCGACAGGGGGCCTGGGATGGCTACACCTTC.

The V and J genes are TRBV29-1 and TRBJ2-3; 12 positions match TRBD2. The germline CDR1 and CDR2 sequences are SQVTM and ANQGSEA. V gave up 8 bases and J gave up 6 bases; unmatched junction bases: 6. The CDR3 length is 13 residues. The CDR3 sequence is CSTGTSGPDTQYF. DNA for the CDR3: TGCAGCACCGGGACTAGCGGGCCGGATACGCAGTATTTT.

DNA for the CDR3: TGTGCCAGCAACCTAGGGCTAGCGGGCACAGATACGCAGTATTTT. It encodes CASNLGLAGTDTQYF. The chain uses TRBV27 and TRBJ2-3, with 7 bases that match TRBD2. From germline, CDR1 is MNHEY and CDR2 SMNVEV (reference sequence). The CDR3 sequence is 15 residues long. V was clipped by 7 bases and J by 1 base; unmatched bases: 8.

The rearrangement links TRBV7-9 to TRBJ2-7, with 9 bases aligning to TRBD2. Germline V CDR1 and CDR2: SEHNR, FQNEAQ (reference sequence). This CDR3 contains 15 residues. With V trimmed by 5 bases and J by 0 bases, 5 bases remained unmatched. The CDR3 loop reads CASSPYSGSSYEQYF. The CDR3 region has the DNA TGTGCCAGCAGCCCATATAGCGGGAGCTCCTACGAGCAGTACTTC.

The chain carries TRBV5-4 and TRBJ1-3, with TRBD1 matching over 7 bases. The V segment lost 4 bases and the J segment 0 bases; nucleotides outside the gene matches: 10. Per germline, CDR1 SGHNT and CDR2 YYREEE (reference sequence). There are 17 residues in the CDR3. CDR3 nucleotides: TGTGCCAGCAGCCGGGGGTCGGGACAGTCCTCTGGAAACACCATATATTTT. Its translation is CASSRGSGQSSGNTIYF.

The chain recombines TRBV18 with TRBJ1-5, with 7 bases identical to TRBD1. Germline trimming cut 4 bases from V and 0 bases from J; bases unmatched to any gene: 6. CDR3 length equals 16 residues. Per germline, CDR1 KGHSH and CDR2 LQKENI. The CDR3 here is CASSRSQGDSNQPQHF. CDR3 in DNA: TGTGCCAGCTCACGATCTCAGGGGGATAGCAATCAGCCCCAGCATTTT.

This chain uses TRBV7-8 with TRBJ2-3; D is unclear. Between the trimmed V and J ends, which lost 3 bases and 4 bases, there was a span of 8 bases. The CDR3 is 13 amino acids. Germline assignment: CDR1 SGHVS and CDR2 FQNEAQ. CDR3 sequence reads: CASSFRVPDTQYF. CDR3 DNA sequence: TGTGCCAGCAGCTTCCGGGTTCCAGATACGCAGTATTTT.

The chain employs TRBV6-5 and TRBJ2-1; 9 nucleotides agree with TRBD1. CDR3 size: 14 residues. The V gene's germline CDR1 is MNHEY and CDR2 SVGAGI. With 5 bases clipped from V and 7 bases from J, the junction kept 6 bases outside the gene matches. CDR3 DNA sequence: TGTGCCAGCAGTGCTGACAGGGGGAGGAATGAGCAGTTCTTC. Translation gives CASSADRGRNEQFF.

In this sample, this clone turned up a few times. CDR3 sequence reads: CASSLGEDRGSYEQYF. The DNA of the CDR3 is TGCGCCAGCAGCTTGGGGGAGGACAGGGGCTCCTACGAGCAGTACTTC. J is TRBJ2-7 and V is TRBV5-1; 9 bases are a match to TRBD1. In germline, CDR1 is SGHRS, CDR2 YFSETQ. The CDR3 totals 16 residues. The junction had 4 bases not matched to a gene; V was cut back by 0 bases and J by 0 bases.

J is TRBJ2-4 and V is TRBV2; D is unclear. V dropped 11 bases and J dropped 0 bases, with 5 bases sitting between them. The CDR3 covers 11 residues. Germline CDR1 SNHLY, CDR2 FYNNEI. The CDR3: CAVLAKNIQYF. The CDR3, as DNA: TGTGCCGTTCTAGCCAAAAACATTCAGTACTTC.

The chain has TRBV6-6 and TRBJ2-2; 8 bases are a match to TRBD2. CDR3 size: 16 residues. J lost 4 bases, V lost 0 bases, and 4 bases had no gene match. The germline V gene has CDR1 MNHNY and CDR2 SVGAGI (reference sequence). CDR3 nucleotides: TGTGCCAGCAGTTACTCAGCGGGGGCGGGCACCGGGGAGCTGTTTTTT. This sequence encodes CASSYSAGAGTGELFF.

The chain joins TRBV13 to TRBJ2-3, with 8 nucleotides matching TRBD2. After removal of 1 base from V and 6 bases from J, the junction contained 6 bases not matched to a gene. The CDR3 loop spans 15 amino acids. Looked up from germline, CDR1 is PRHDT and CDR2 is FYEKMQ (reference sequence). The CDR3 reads CASSLAGGPGDTQYF. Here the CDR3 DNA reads TGTGCCAGCAGCTTAGCGGGAGGGCCGGGGGATACGCAGTATTTT.

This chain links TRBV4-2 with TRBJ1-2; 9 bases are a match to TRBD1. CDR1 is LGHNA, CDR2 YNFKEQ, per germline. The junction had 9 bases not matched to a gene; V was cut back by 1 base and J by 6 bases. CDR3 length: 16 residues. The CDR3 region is CASSQGRSDRGDGYTF. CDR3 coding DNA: TGTGCCAGCAGCCAAGGCCGGAGCGACAGGGGGGATGGCTACACCTTC.

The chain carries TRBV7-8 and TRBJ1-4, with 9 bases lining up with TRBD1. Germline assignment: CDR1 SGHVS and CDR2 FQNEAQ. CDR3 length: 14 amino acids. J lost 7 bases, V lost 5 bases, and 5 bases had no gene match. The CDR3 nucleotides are TGTGCCAGCAGCGCCGGGACAGGGAGTGAAAAACTGTTTTTT. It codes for CASSAGTGSEKLFF.

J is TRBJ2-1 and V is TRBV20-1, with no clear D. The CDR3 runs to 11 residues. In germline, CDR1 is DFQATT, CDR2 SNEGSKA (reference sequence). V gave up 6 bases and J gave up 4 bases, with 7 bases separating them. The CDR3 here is CSAPLYNEQFF. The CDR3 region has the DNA TGCAGTGCCCCTCTTTACAATGAGCAGTTCTTC.

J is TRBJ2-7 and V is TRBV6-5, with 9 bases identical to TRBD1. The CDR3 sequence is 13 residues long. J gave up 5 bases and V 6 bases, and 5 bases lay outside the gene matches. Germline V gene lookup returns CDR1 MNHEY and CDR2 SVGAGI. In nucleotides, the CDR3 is TGTGCCAGCAGGGGGACAGGGCGAAACGAGCAGTACTTC. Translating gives CASRGTGRNEQYF.